A selection of T cell receptor beta chains follows, all from one sample in a study of blood T cell repertoires in COVID-19. Produced via immunoSEQ multiplex PCR; TCRdb's table is partial and in-frame only. Of fewer than 250,000 clones detected, more than 75% appear once; the ten largest clones hold around a sixth. The sample was PBMCs or T cells enriched from blood (not recorded which). These receptors came from a woman aged 45-65 years with acute COVID-19. Both conserved end residues are part of each CDR3. Each record gives: clone size, D gene, V gene, J gene, CDR3 protein, CDR3 DNA. The D gene is left open where the match is weak. Expanded clones are given a class, and other clones once, few, many or no size at all.

>.|TRBD1|TRBV4-3|TRBJ1-5
CASSQDWTGVGNQPQHF
TGCGCCAGCAGCCAAGATTGGACAGGGGTGGGCAATCAGCCCCAGCATTTT
>.|.|TRBV5-1|TRBJ1-4
CASSLSGGRGNEKLFF
TGCGCCAGCAGCTTGAGCGGGGGGCGAGGTAATGAAAAACTGTTTTTT
>few|.|TRBV6-5|TRBJ1-2
CASSPGLGYTF
TGTGCCAGCAGTCCAGGGCTTGGCTACACCTTC
>.|TRBD1|TRBV7-2|TRBJ1-6
CASSPGQGAHPLHF
TGTGCCAGCAGCCCCGGACAGGGGGCGCATCCCCTCCACTTT
>.|TRBD1|TRBV4-1|TRBJ2-3
CASSSLRDRITDTQYF
TGCGCCAGCAGCTCTCTCAGGGACAGGATCACAGATACGCAGTATTTT
>.|TRBD1|TRBV6-2/TRBV6-3|TRBJ2-2
CASSPGQGAGRTNTGELFF
TGTGCCAGCAGCCCCGGACAGGGGGCAGGAAGAACGAACACCGGGGAGCTGTTTTTT
>.|.|TRBV18|TRBJ1-6
CASSPQLDYNSPLHF
TGTGCCAGCTCACCTCAACTTGACTATAATTCACCCCTCCACTTT
>.|.|TRBV4-3|TRBJ2-3
CASSQDHQRGTDTQYF
TGCGCCAGCAGCCAAGACCACCAGCGCGGCACAGATACGCAGTATTTT
>.|TRBD1|TRBV10-3|TRBJ2-1
CAISLGQGDNEQFF
TGTGCCATCAGTTTAGGACAGGGCGACAATGAGCAGTTCTTC
>once|.|TRBV13|TRBJ1-1
CASTMDMNTEAFF
TGTGCCAGTACTATGGACATGAACACTGAAGCTTTCTTT
>.|TRBD2|TRBV28|TRBJ2-1
CASSSTSGEQFF
TGTGCCAGCAGCTCGACTAGCGGGGAGCAGTTCTTC
>.|.|TRBV11-2|TRBJ2-2
CASSSQGSGELFF
TGTGCCAGCAGCTCACAGGGTTCCGGGGAGCTGTTTTTT
>.|TRBD2|TRBV7-9|TRBJ2-5
CASKRLAGTNETQYF
TGTGCCAGCAAACGACTAGCGGGGACTAATGAGACCCAGTACTTC
>few|.|TRBV3-1/TRBV3-2|TRBJ2-3
CASSISSAGDTQYF
TGTGCCAGCAGCATTTCTAGCGCGGGAGATACGCAGTATTTT
>.|.|TRBV14|TRBJ1-2
CASSQYASYGYTF
TGTGCCAGCAGCCAATATGCGTCCTATGGCTACACCTTC
>.|.|TRBV7-9|TRBJ1-1
CASSRQGSNTEAFF
TGTGCCAGCAGTCGTCAGGGATCGAACACTGAAGCTTTCTTT
>.|.|TRBV10-3|TRBJ2-3
CAISRGEADTQYF
TGTGCCATCAGCCGGGGAGAGGCAGATACGCAGTATTTT
>.|.|TRBV27|TRBJ1-2
CASSTRPDRYGYTF
TGTGCCAGCAGTACTCGACCCGACAGGTATGGCTACACCTTC
>.|.|TRBV2|TRBJ1-5
CASSEVSPEGNQPQHF
TGTGCCAGCAGTGAAGTCTCACCGGAGGGCAATCAGCCCCAGCATTTT
>.|.|TRBV10-3|TRBJ2-1
CAITKGGNEQFF
TGTGCCATCACCAAGGGGGGGAATGAGCAGTTCTTC
>.|.|TRBV4-1|TRBJ2-5
CASSQVTGYQPQYF
TGCGCCAGCAGCCAAGTAACAGGGTATCAGCCCCAGTACTTC
>.|.|TRBV5-1|TRBJ1-1
CASSFTRGTNTEAFF
TGCGCCAGCAGCTTTACTCGGGGAACTAACACTGAAGCTTTCTTT